The clone carrying this TCR beta chain appeared a few times. The entry originates in a study of T-cell memory formation after mild COVID-19. 5'RACE primed at constant segments yielded TCR alpha and TCR beta cDNA libraries bearing sample barcodes and UMIs. TCRdb recomputed calls from the 5' RACE reads with MiXCR, one row per CDR3 protein. The repertoire consists of about 450,000 distinct CDR3 sequences, with 23% occurring once and the leading ten covering about an eighth. The TCR sequence derives from an adult woman who had mild COVID-19 (a few samples of this study predate the infection). Cell type and time point are not known. Sequenced: PBMCs or a T cell subset sorted from them (not recorded which).

The chain's CDR3 is CASSPQGLSGNTIYF. CDR3 sequence (DNA): TGTGCCAGCAGTCCACAGGGCCTCTCTGGAAACACCATATATTTT. The rearrangement links TRBV6-5 to TRBJ1-3, with D perhaps TRBD1 (6 bases). The CDR3 runs 15 residues. The ends were cut back, 5 bases at V and 0 bases at J, with 11 bases in the middle. Germline CDR1 and CDR2: MNHEY and SVGAGI.